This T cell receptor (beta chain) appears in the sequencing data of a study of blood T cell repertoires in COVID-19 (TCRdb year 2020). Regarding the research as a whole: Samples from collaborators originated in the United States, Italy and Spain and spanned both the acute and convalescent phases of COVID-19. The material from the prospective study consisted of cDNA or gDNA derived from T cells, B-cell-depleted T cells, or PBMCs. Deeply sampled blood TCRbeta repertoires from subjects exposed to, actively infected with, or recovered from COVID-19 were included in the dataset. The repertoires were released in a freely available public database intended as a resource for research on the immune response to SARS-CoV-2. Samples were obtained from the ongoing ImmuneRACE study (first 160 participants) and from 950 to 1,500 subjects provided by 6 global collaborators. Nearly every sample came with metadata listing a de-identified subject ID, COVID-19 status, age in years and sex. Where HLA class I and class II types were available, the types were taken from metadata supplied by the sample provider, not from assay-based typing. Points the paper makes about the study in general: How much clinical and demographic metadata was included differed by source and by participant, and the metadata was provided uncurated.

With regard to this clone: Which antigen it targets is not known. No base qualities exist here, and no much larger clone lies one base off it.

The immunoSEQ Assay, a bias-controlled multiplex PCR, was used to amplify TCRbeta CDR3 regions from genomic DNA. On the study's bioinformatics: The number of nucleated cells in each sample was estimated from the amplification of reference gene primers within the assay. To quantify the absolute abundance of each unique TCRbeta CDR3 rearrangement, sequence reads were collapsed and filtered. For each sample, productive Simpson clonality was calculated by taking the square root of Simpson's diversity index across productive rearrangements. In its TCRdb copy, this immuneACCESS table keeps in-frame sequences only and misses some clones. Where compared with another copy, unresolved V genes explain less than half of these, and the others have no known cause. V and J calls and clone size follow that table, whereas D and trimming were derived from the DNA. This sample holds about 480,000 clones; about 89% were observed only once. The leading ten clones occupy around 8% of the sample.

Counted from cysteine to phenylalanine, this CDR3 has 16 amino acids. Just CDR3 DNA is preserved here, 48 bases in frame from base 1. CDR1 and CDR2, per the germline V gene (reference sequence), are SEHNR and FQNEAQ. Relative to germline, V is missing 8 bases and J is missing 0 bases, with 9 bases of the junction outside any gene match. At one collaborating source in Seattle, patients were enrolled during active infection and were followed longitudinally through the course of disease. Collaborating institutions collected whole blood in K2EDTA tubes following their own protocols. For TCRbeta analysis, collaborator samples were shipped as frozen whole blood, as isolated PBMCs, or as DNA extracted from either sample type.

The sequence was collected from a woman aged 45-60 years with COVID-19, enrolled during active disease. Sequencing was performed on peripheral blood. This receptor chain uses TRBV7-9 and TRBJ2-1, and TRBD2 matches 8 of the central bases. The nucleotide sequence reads TGTGCCAGCGGGGGATCCGGGACTAGCTCCTACAATGAGCAGTTCTTC. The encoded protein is CASGGSGTSSYNEQFF.